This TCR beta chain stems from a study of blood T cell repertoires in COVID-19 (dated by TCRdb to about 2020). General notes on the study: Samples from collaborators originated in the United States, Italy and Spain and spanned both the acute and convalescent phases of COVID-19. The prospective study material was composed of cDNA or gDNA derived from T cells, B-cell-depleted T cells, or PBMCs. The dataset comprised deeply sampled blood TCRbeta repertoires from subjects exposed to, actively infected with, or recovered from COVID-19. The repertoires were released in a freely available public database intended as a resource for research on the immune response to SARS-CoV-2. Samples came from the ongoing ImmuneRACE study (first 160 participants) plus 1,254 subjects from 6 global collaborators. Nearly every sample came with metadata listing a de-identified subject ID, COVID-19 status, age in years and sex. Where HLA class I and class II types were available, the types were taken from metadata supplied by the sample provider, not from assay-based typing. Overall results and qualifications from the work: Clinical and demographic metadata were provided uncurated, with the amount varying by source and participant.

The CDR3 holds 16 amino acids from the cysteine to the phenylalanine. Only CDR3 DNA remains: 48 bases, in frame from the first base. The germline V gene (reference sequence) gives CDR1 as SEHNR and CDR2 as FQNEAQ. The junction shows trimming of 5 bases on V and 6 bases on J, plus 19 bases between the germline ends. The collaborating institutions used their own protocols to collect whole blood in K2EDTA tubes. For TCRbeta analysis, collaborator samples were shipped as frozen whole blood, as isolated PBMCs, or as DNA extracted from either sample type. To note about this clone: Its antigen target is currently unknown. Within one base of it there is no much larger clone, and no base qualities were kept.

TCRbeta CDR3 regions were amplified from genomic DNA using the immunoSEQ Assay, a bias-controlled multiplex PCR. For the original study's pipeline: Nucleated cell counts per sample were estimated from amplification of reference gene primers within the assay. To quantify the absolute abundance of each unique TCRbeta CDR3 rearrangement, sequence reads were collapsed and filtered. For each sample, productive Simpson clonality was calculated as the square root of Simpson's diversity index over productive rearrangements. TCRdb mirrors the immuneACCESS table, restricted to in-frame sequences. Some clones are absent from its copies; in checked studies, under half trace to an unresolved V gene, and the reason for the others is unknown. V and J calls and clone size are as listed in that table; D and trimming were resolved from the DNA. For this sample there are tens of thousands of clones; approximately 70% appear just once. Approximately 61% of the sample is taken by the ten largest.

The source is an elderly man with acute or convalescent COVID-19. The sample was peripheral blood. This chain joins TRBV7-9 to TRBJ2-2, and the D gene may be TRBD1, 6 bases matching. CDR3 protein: CASSRLGTTGAGELFF. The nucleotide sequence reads TGTGCCAGCAGCAGATTAGGGACAACCGGGGCCGGGGAGCTGTTTTTT.